What follows are 20 T cell receptor beta chains derived from one specimen sequenced in a study of control samples from healthy donors and cancer patients. Profiling relied on immunoSEQ multiplex PCR, and the TCRdb table lists in-frame clones only, not all of them. This table has approximately 100,000 clones, approximately 86% appearing once. The sequenced sample was blood. Receptor source: a man younger than 45 in good health.

This CDR3 is CASSFSSGIMETQYF. For the CDR3, the DNA is TGTGCCAGCAGCTTCTCTAGCGGGATTATGGAGACCCAGTACTTC. The chain couples TRBV5-5 to TRBJ2-5; 9 nucleotides match TRBD2. The CDR3 loop spans 15 amino acids. Trimming took 2 bases from V and 5 from J; bases not matched to a gene: 7. Germline CDR1 SGHKS, CDR2 YYEKEE (reference sequence).

This rearrangement joins TRBV11-3 to TRBJ2-1, with 10 bases identical to TRBD2. The CDR3 runs to 18 residues. The V and J ends lost 2 bases and 8 bases, in that order; junction bases with no gene match: 15. Germline assignment: CDR1 SGHNT and CDR2 YENEEA. CDR3: CASSLPAGSSGRWYEQFF. CDR3 DNA: TGTGCCAGCAGCTTACCCGCCGGCTCTAGCGGGAGATGGTATGAGCAGTTCTTC.

This clone was seen just once. The chain couples TRBV5-1 to TRBJ1-4; D may be TRBD1 (5 bases). Germline loops: CDR1 SGHRS, CDR2 YFSETQ. With 6 bases removed from V and 0 bases from J, the gap between germline ends came to 15 bases. CDR3 size: 16 residues. In nucleotides, the CDR3 is TGCGCCAGCACCCCTACGGGGCCCGCAACTAATGAAAAACTGTTTTTT. Translated, it gives CASTPTGPATNEKLFF.

This clone has just one count. J is TRBJ1-1 and V is TRBV18; D is possibly TRBD1 (6 bases). The CDR3 spans 12 residues. The germline V gene encodes CDR1 KGHSH and CDR2 LQKENI. Trimming removed 6 bases at V and 5 bases at J, with 10 bases between. Here the CDR3 reads CASSRGETEAFF. The CDR3 region has the DNA TGTGCCAGCTCCAGGGGTGAAACTGAAGCTTTCTTT. Combining the CDR3 with reference TRBV18 and TRBJ1-1 gives the whole variable domain NAGVMQNPRHLVRRRGQEARLRCSPMKGHSHVYWYRQLPEEGLKFMVYLQKENIIDESGMPKERFSAEFPKEGPSILRIQQVVRGDSAAYFCASSRGETEAFFGQGTRLTVV.

This clone has a single count. DNA of the CDR3: TGTGCCAGCAGCGCCGTGGACAATCAGCCCCAGCATTTT. Protein product: CASSAVDNQPQHF. V gene TRBV9 combines with J gene TRBJ1-5; D is undetermined. The CDR3 has 13 amino acids. V lost 3 bases and J lost 3, with 7 bases in between. The germline V gene encodes CDR1 SGDLS and CDR2 YYNGEE.

The V gene is TRBV7-9, the J gene TRBJ2-6; 8 nucleotides line up with TRBD1. The CDR3 has 18 residues. V gave up 5 bases and J gave up 0 bases; unmatched junction bases: 9. Germline loops: CDR1 SEHNR, CDR2 FQNEAQ (reference sequence). The CDR3 nucleotides read TGTGCCAGCAGCCGGGACAGGCGAGCGAGCTCTGGGGCCAACGTCCTGACTTTC. It is translated as CASSRDRRASSGANVLTF.

The chain recombines TRBV29-1 with TRBJ2-1; unclear D gene. Trimming took 7 bases from V and 4 from J, leaving 11 bases between them. Germline values: CDR1 SQVTM, CDR2 ANQGSEA. The CDR3 sequence is 12 residues long. The CDR3 nucleotides read TGCAGCGGGTGGGCCCAGTACAATGAGCAGTTCTTC. Amino acids: CSGWAQYNEQFF.

The V gene is TRBV9, the J gene TRBJ2-7; D perhaps matches TRBD2 (6 bases). CDR1 SGDLS and CDR2 YYNGEE come from the germline V gene. Trimming took off 3 bases at V and 3 bases at J, with 19 bases between the two ends. The CDR3 has 16 amino acids. The CDR3 DNA reads TGTGCCAGCAGCGGTGATGGGACTTTTAATTTCTACGAGCAGTACTTC. Protein sequence: CASSGDGTFNFYEQYF.

This rearrangement joins TRBV12-3 or TRBV12-4 to TRBJ1-1; D not certain. V lost 7 bases to trimming and J lost 4 bases, with 13 bases between them. The CDR3 runs 13 residues. CDR3: CASTRGSSTEAFF. The CDR3 bases are TGTGCCAGCACCCGGGGATCCAGCACTGAAGCTTTCTTT.

CDR3 amino acids: CASSRADNEQFF. Here the CDR3 DNA reads TGTGCCAGCAGCCGTGCGGACAATGAGCAGTTCTTC. J is TRBJ2-1 and V is TRBV3-1 (or the pseudogene TRBV3-2); D gene unclear. This CDR3 has 12 amino acids. CDR1 is LGHDT and CDR2 is YNNKEL in the germline V gene (reference sequence). Trimming removed 4 bases from V and 5 bases from J, with 6 bases in between.

The sample holds one count of this clone. This chain connects TRBV27 to TRBJ2-1, with TRBD2 matching over 15 bases. The junction had 11 bases not matched to a gene; V was cut back by 4 bases and J by 7 bases. CDR1 and CDR2 (germline): MNHEY, SMNVEV (reference sequence). This CDR3 is 18 amino acids long. CDR3 sequence (DNA): TGTGCCAGCAGTTCCCGAGGGGGGACTAGCGGGAGGTGGAATGAGCAGTTCTTC. Translating gives CASSSRGGTSGRWNEQFF.

This clone was found a few times. J is TRBJ1-4 and V is TRBV5-4; TRBD1 aligns across 8 bases. CDR3 length: 14 residues. Trimming removed 4 bases from V and 5 bases from J; junction bases left unmatched: 4. From germline, CDR1 is SGHNT and CDR2 YYREEE (reference sequence). CDR3 in amino acids: CASSGQGRNEKLFF. The CDR3 DNA reads TGTGCCAGCAGCGGACAGGGAAGAAATGAAAAACTGTTTTTT.

CDR3 coding DNA: TGTGCCAGCAGCCAAGCCAAAAACATTCAGTACTTC. Translating it yields CASSQAKNIQYF. This chain uses TRBV3-1 (or the pseudogene TRBV3-2) with TRBJ2-4, with D unresolved. The CDR3 extends over 12 amino acids. Looked up from germline, CDR1 is LGHDT and CDR2 is YNNKEL (reference sequence). V lost 1 base and J lost 2, with 0 bases in between.

Concerning this clone itself: Other DNA sequences within the sample encode an identical CDR3. The chain links TRBV6-1 to TRBJ2-3; D gene uncertain. The CDR3 has 14 residues. Per germline, CDR1 MNHNS and CDR2 SASEGT. V lost 3 bases to trimming and J lost 3 bases, with 10 bases between them. The CDR3: CASSDPGRTDTQYF. CDR3 in DNA: TGTGCCAGCAGTGACCCCGGACGGACAGATACGCAGTATTTT.

The rearrangement links TRBV7-9 to TRBJ1-4; no clear D. Per the germline V gene, CDR1 is SEHNR and CDR2 is FQNEAQ (reference sequence). The CDR3 extends over 15 amino acids. Trimming pared 5 bases from V and 7 bases from J, leaving 17 bases between. CDR3 sequence: CASSPREGQLEKLFF. The CDR3 nucleotides read TGTGCCAGCAGCCCGCGCGAGGGCCAACTTGAAAAACTGTTTTTT.

The genes are TRBV7-9 and TRBJ2-5, with a possible D match to TRBD2 (5 bases). V dropped 0 bases and J dropped 3 bases, with 8 bases sitting between them. The CDR3 runs to 14 residues. CDR1 and CDR2 from the germline V gene are SEHNR and FQNEAQ (reference sequence). The CDR3 region is CASSLAGSEETQYF. The DNA for the CDR3 is TGTGCCAGCAGCTTAGCAGGGAGTGAAGAGACCCAGTACTTC.

V gene TRBV19 combines with J gene TRBJ1-1; 7 bases agree with TRBD1. Germline V gene sequence: CDR1 LNHDA, CDR2 SQIVND (reference sequence). The CDR3 contains 17 residues. J lost 3 bases, V lost 5 bases, and 15 bases had no gene match. The CDR3 DNA sequence: TGTGCCAGTAGTTCCCAGGACAGGTCGCGTTTATACACTGAAGCTTTCTTT. This encodes CASSSQDRSRLYTEAFF.

This clone was observed a handful of times. V and J are TRBV5-1 and TRBJ2-7; TRBD1 matches 8 bases. V trimming: 3 bases; J trimming: 5 bases; junction bases outside the gene matches: 7. This CDR3 comprises 14 residues. The germline CDR1 and CDR2 sequences are SGHRS and YFSETQ. The CDR3 region has the DNA TGCGCCAGCAGCTCAGACAGGGGCTTCAACGAGCAGTACTTC. Translating it yields CASSSDRGFNEQYF.

The rearrangement links TRBV27 to TRBJ2-7; D remains unclear. The CDR3 consists of 13 residues. V shed 1 base and J shed 5 bases, with 9 bases lying between them. The germline CDR1 and CDR2 sequences are MNHEY and SMNVEV (reference sequence). The CDR3 here is CASSLLGLHEQYF. The CDR3 nucleotides are TGTGCCAGCAGTTTATTAGGGCTCCACGAGCAGTACTTC.

The chain links TRBV4-3 to TRBJ2-7, with D perhaps matching TRBD2 (6 bases). This CDR3 contains 15 residues. Trimming cost V 4 bases and J 0 bases, with 13 bases left between them. Germline CDR1 reads LGHNA; CDR2 reads YSLEER. Written as DNA, the CDR3 is TGCGCCAGCAGCCCGCATAGCGGCCTCTCCTACGAGCAGTACTTC. Translation: CASSPHSGLSYEQYF.